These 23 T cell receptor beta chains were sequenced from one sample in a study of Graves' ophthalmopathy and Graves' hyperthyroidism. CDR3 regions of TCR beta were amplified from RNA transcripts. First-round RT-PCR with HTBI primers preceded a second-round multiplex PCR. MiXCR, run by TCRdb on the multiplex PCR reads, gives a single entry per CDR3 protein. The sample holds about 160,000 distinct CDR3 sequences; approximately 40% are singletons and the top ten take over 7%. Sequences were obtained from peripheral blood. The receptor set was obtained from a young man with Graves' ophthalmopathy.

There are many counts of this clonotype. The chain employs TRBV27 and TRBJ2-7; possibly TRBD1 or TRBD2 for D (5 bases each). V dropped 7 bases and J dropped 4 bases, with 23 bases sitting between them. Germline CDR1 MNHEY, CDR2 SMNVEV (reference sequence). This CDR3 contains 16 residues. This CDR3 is CASTPQARGVKYEQYF. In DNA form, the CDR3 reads TGTGCCAGCACCCCTCAGGCCCGAGGGGTGAAATACGAGCAGTACTTC.

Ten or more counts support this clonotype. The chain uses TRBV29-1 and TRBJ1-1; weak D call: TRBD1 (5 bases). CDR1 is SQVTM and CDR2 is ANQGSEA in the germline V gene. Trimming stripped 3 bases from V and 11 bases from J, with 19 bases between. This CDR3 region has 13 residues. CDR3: CSVEFFGGSGAFF. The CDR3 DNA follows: TGCAGCGTTGAGTTTTTCGGGGGGAGTGGGGCTTTCTTT.

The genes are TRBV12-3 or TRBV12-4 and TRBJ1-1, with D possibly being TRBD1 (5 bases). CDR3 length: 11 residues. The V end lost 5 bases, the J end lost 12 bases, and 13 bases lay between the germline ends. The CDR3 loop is CASSKTGTSFF. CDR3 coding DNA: TGTGCCAGCAGTAAGACCGGGACCTCTTTCTTT.

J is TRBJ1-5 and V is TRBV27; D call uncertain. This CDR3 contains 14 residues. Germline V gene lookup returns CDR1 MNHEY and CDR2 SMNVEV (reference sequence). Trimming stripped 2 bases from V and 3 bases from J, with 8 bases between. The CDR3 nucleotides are TGTGCCAGCAGTTTAACAAGTCTCAATCAGCCCCAGCATTTT. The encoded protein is CASSLTSLNQPQHF.

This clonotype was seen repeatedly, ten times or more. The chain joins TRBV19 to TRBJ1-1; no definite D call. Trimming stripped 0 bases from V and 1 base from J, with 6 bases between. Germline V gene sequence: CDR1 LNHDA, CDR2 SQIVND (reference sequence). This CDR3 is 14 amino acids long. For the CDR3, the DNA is TGTGCCAGTAGTATAGAATGGCAGAACACTGAAGCTTTCTTT. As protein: CASSIEWQNTEAFF.

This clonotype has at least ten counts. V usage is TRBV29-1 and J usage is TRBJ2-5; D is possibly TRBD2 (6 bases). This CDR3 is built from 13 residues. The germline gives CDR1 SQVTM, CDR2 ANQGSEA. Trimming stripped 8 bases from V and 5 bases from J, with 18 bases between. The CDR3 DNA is TGCAGCTACCGGGGCACGGGGAGGGAGACCCAGTACTTC. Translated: CSYRGTGRETQYF.

CDR3 protein: CSAALTGGTEAFF. DNA for the CDR3: TGCAGTGCTGCCCTGACAGGGGGCACTGAAGCTTTCTTT. The chain has TRBV20-1 and TRBJ1-1, with 9 bases fitting TRBD1. Looked up from germline, CDR1 is DFQATT and CDR2 is SNEGSKA (reference sequence). V lost 5 bases and J lost 4; bases outside the gene matches: 5. CDR3 length: 13 amino acids.

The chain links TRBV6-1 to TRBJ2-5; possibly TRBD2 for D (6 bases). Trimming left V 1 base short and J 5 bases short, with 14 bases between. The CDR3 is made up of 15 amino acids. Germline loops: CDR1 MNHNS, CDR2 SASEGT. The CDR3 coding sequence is TGTGCCAGCAGTGAAGGCGCGGGGACCCGGGAGACCCAGTACTTC. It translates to CASSEGAGTRETQYF.

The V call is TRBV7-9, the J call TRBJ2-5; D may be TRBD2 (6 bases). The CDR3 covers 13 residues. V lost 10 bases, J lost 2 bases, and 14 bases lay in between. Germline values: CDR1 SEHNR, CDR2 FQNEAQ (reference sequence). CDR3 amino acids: CATTPGRQETQYF. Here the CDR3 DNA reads TGTGCCACCACCCCGGGGAGGCAAGAGACCCAGTACTTC.

CDR3 protein: CASSSGGLQETQYF. CDR3 sequence (DNA): TGTGCCAGCAGCAGCGGGGGACTCCAAGAGACCCAGTACTTC. The V call is TRBV7-2, the J call TRBJ2-5; 8 bases map to TRBD2. Germline loops: CDR1 SGHTA, CDR2 FQGNSA. The CDR3 is 14 residues long. J was trimmed by 1 base and V by 5 bases; bases with no gene match: 3.

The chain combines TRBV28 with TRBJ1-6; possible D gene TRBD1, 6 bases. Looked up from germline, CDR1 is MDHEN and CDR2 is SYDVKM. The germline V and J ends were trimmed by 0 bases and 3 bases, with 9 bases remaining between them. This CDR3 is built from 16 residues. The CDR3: CASSLWTGIYNSPLHF. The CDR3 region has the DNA TGTGCCAGCAGTTTATGGACAGGAATCTATAATTCACCCCTCCACTTT.

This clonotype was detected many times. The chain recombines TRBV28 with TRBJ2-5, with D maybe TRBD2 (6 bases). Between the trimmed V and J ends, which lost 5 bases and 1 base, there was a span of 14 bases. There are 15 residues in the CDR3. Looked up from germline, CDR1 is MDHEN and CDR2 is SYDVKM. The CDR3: CASSPPGRIQETQYF. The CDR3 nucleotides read TGTGCCAGCAGTCCCCCCGGGAGAATCCAAGAGACCCAGTACTTC.

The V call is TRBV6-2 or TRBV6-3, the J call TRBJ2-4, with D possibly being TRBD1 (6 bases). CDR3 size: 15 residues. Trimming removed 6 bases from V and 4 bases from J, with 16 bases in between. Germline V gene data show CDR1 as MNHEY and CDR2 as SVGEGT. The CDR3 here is CASSPTGIEKNIQYF. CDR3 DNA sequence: TGTGCCAGCAGCCCGACAGGAATCGAAAAAAACATTCAGTACTTC.

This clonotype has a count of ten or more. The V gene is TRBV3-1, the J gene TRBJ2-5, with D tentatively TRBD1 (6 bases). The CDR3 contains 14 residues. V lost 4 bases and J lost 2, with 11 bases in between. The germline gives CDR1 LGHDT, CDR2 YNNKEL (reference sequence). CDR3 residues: CASSRGTPQETQYF. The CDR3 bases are TGTGCCAGCAGCCGGGGGACACCTCAAGAGACCCAGTACTTC.

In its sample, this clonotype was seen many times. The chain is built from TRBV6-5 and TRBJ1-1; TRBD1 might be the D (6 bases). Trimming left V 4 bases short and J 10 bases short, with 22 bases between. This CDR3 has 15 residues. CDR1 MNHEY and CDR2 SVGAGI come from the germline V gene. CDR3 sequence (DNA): TGTGCCAGCAGTTTCTCCGGGACAACCGAACGGGCAGCTTTCTTT. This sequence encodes CASSFSGTTERAAFF.

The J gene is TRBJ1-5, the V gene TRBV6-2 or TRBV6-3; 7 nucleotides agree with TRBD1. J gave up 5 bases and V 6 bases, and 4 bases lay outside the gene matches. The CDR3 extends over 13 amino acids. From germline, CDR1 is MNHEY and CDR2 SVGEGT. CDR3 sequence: CASRDRRDQPQHF. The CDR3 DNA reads TGTGCCAGCAGGGACAGGCGGGATCAGCCCCAGCATTTT.

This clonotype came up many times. For the CDR3, the DNA is TGTGCCAGCAAGGACAGGAGCAAAAACATTCAGTACTTC. Translation gives CASKDRSKNIQYF. The J gene is TRBJ2-4, the V gene TRBV6-1, with 7 bases matching TRBD1. The V segment lost 7 bases and the J segment 3 bases; nucleotides outside the gene matches: 3. The CDR3 is 13 residues long. CDR1 is MNHNS, CDR2 SASEGT, per germline.

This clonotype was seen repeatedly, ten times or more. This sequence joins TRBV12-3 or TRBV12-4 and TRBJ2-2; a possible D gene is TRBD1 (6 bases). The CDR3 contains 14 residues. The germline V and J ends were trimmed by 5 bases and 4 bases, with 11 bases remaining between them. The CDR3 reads CASSKTGVTGELFF. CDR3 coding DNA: TGTGCCAGCAGTAAGACAGGCGTCACCGGGGAGCTGTTTTTT.

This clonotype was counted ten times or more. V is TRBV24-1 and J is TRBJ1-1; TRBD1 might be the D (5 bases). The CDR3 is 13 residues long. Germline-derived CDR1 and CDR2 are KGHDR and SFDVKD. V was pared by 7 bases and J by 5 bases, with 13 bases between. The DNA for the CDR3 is TGTGCCACCAGAAAAGGGGTTGGGACTGAAGCTTTCTTT. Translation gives CATRKGVGTEAFF.

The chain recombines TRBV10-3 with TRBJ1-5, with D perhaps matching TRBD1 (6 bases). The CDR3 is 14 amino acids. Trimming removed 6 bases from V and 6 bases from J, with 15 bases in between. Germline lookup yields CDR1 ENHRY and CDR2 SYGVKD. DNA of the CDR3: TGTGCCATCAGCCCTAGAGGGGGGAGTCAGCCCCAGCATTTT. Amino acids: CAISPRGGSQPQHF.

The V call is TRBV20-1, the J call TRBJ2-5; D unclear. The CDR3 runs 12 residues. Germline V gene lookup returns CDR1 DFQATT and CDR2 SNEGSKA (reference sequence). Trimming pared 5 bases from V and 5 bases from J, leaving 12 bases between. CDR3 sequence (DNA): TGCAGTGCTCCGCGCGGAATGGAGACCCAGTACTTC. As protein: CSAPRGMETQYF.

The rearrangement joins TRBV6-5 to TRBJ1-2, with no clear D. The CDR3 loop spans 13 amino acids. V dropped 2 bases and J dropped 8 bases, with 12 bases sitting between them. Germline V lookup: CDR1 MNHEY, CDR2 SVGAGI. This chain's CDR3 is CASSYVGGRGYTF. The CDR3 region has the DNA TGTGCCAGCAGTTACGTGGGAGGGAGAGGCTACACCTTC.

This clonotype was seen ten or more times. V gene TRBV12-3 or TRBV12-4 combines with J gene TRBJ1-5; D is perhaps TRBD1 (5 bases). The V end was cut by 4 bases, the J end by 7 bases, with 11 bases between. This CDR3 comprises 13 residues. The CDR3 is CASSSGAGQPQHF. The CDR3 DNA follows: TGTGCCAGCAGTTCCGGGGCAGGGCAGCCCCAGCATTTT.